This T cell receptor (beta chain) was retrieved from a study of Graves' ophthalmopathy and Graves' hyperthyroidism. Study-wide background: Peripheral blood (taken before any treatment) was collected at initial diagnosis.

This clonotype was recorded many times. Its antigen remains unidentified. Amplified material comprised TCR beta CDR3 regions derived from RNA transcripts. HTBI primers were employed in first-round RT-PCR, then a second-round multiplex PCR followed. From the multiplex PCR reads, TCRdb called clonotypes with MiXCR, one entry per CDR3 protein. The sample includes roughly 410,000 distinct CDR3 sequences, 15% of them seen just once. The V and J ends lost 3 bases and 2 bases respectively, with 7 bases between them. This CDR3 region has 13 residues. Study conclusions and caveats: The blood repertoire also included most expanded thyroid clonotypes above 0.001 frequency. As the model predicted ophthalmopathy progression, it achieved a sensitivity of 70.59% and a specificity of roughly 72%.

Hyperthyroidism is called stable when no ophthalmopathy develops within 18 months of follow-up. Sequencing used peripheral blood. The clonotype was recovered from a young woman with stable Graves' hyperthyroidism. The gene calls are TRBV12-3 or TRBV12-4 and TRBJ1-2; no reliable D call. CDR3 coding DNA: TGTGCCAGCAGTTTTCTGGGAAACTATGGCTACACCTTC. Protein sequence: CASSFLGNYGYTF.